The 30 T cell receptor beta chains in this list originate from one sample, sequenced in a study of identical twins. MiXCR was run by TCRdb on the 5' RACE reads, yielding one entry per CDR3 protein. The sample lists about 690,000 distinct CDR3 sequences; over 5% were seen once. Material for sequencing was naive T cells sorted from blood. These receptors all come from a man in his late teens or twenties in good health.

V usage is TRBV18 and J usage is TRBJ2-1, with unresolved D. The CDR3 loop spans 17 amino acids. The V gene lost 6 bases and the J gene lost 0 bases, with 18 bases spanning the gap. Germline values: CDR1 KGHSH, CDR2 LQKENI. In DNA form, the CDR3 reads TGTGCCAGCTCCCCTAGGGATGCGCGTAGCTCCTACAATGAGCAGTTCTTC. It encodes CASSPRDARSSYNEQFF.

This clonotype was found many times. CDR3 amino acids: CSVTLGTAKLNEKLFF. The CDR3 region has the DNA TGCAGCGTAACTCTAGGGACAGCCAAACTAAATGAAAAACTGTTTTTT. The V call is TRBV29-1, the J call TRBJ1-4; 7 bases line up with TRBD1. There are 16 residues in the CDR3. J lost 5 bases, V lost 6 bases, and 15 bases had no gene match. Germline values: CDR1 SQVTM, CDR2 ANQGSEA.

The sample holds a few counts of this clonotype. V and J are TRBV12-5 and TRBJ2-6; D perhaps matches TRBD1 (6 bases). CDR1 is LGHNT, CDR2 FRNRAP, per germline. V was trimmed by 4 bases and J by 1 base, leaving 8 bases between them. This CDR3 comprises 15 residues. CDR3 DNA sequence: TGTGCTAGTGGTTCAACAGGGTCTGGGGCCAACGTCCTGACTTTC. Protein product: CASGSTGSGANVLTF.

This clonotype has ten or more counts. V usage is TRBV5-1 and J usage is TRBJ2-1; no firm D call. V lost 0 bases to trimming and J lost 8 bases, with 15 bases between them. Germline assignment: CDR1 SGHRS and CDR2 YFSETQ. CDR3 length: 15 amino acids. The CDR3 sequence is CASSLGFTSSDEQFF. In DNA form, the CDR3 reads TGCGCCAGCAGCTTGGGCTTCACCAGCTCCGATGAGCAGTTCTTC.

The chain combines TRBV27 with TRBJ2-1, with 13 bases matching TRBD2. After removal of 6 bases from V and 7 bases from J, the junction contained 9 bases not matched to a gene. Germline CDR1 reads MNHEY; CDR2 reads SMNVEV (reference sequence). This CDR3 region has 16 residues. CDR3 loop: CASSKGTSGIGNEQFF. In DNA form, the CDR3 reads TGTGCCAGCAGCAAGGGGACTAGCGGGATAGGTAATGAGCAGTTCTTC.

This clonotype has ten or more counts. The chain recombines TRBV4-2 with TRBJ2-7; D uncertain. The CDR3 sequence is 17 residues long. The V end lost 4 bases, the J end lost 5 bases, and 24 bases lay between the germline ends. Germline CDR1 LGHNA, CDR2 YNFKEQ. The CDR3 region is CASSLTLLPRSVDEQYF. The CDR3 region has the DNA TGTGCCAGCAGCCTTACACTACTCCCCCGATCTGTGGACGAGCAGTACTTC.

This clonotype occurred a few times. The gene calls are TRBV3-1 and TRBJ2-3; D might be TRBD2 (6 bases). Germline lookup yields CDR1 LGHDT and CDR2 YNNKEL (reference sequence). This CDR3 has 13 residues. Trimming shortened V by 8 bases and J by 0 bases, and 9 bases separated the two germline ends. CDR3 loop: CASGLASTDTQYF. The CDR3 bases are TGTGCCAGCGGCCTAGCGAGCACAGATACGCAGTATTTT.

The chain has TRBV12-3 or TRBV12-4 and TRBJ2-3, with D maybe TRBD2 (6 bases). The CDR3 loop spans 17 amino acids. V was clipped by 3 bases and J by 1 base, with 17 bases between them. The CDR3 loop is CASSFRGQEGGTDTQYF. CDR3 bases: TGTGCCAGCAGTTTTCGCGGGCAGGAGGGTGGCACAGATACGCAGTATTTT.

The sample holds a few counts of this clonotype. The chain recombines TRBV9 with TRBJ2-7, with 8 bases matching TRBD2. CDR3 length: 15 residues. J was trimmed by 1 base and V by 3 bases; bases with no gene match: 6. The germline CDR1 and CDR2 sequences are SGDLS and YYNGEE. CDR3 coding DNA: TGTGCCAGCAGCGGTGAGAGCGGGAGATCCTACGAGCAGTACTTC. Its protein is CASSGESGRSYEQYF. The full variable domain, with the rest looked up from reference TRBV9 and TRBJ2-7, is DSGVTQTPKHLITATGQRVTLRCSPRSGDLSVYWYQQSLDQGLQFLIQYYNGEERAKGNILERFSAQQFPDLHSELNLSSLELGDSALYFCASSGESGRSYEQYFGPGTRLTVT.

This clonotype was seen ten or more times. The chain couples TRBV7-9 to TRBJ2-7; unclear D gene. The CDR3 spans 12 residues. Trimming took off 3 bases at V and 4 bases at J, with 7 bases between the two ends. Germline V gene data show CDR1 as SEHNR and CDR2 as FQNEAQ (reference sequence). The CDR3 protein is CASSFSGYEQYF. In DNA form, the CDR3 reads TGTGCCAGCAGCTTTTCTGGATACGAGCAGTACTTC.

CDR3 in DNA: TGTGCCAGCAGCCCCACAGGGCACACTGAAGCTTTCTTT. This translates into CASSPTGHTEAFF. The rearrangement links TRBV12-3 or TRBV12-4 to TRBJ1-1, with D possibly matching TRBD1 (6 bases). The length of the CDR3 is 13 residues. Deletions cut 6 bases from V and 3 bases from J, with 11 bases between.

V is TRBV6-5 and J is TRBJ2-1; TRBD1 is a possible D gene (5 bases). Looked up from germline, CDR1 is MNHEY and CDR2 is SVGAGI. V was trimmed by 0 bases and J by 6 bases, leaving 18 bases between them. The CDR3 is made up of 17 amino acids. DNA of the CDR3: TGTGCCAGCAGTTACTCGATTCAGGACACCTACTGCAATGAGCAGTTCTTC. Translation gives CASSYSIQDTYCNEQFF.

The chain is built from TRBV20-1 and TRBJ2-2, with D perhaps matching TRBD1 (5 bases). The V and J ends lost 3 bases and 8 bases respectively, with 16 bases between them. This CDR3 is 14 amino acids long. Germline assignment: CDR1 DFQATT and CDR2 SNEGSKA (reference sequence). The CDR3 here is CSASNRLSAGELFF. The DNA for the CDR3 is TGCAGTGCTAGTAACAGGTTGTCGGCTGGGGAGCTGTTTTTT.

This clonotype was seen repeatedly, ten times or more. The CDR3: CASSLLGTSQPETQYF. The DNA for the CDR3 is TGTGCCAGCAGCTTATTAGGGACTAGCCAACCAGAGACCCAGTACTTC. The rearrangement uses TRBV7-9 and TRBJ2-5; 9 nucleotides line up with TRBD2. The V gene's germline CDR1 is SEHNR and CDR2 FQNEAQ (reference sequence). The trim removed 2 bases at V and 4 bases at J, leaving 8 bases unmatched. This CDR3 spans 16 amino acids.

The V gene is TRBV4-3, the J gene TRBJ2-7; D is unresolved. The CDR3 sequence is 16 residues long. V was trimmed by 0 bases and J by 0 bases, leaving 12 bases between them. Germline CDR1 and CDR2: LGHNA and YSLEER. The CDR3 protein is CASSQEESKSSYEQYF. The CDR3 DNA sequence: TGCGCCAGCAGCCAAGAGGAATCCAAGTCCTCCTACGAGCAGTACTTC.

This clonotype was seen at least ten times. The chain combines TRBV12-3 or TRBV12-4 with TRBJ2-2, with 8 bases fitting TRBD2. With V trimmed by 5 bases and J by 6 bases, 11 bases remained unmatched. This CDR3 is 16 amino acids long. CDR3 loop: CASSRGLAGLAGELFF. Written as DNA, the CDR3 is TGTGCCAGCAGTCGTGGGTTAGCGGGATTGGCCGGGGAGCTGTTTTTT.

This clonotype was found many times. The CDR3 DNA reads as TGCAGCGTTGACAAGGGAGTGAACACCGGGGAGCTGTTTTTT. The encoded protein is CSVDKGVNTGELFF. The rearrangement uses TRBV29-1 and TRBJ2-2, with D possibly matching TRBD2 (5 bases). The V end lost 3 bases, the J end lost 1 base, and 9 bases lay between the germline ends. The length of the CDR3 is 14 residues. Germline loops: CDR1 SQVTM, CDR2 ANQGSEA.

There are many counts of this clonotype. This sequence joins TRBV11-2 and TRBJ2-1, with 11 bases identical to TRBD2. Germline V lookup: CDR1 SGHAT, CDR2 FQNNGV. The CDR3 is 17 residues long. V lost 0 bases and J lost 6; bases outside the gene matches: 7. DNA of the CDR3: TGTGCCAGCAGCTTAGATCTACTAGCGGGAGAACCCAATGAGCAGTTCTTC. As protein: CASSLDLLAGEPNEQFF.

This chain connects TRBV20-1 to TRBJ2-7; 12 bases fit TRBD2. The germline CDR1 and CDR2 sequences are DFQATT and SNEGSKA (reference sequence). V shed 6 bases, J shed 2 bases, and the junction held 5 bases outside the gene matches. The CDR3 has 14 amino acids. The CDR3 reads CSAIRLAGAYEQYF. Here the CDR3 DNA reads TGCAGTGCAATCCGACTAGCGGGAGCCTACGAGCAGTACTTC.

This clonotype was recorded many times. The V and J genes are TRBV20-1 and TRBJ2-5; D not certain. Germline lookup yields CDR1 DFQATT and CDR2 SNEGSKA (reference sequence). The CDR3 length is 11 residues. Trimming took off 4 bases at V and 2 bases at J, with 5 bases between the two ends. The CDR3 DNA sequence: TGCAGTGCTATACAGCAAGAGACCCAGTACTTC. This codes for CSAIQQETQYF.

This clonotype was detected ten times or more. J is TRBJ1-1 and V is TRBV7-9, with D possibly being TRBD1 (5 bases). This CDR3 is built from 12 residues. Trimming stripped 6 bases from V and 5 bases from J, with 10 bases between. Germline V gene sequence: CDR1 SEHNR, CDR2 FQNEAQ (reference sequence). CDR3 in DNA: TGTGCCAGCAGTGGGGGGTGGACTGAAGCTTTCTTT. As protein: CASSGGWTEAFF.

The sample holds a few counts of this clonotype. The CDR3 is CSARILTNYGYTF. The CDR3 DNA reads TGCAGTGCTAGGATTTTAACTAACTATGGCTACACCTTC. V is TRBV20-1 and J is TRBJ1-2, with D uncertain. CDR1 is DFQATT, CDR2 SNEGSKA, per germline (reference sequence). This CDR3 is built from 13 residues. Deletions cut 3 bases from V and 0 bases from J, with 8 bases between.

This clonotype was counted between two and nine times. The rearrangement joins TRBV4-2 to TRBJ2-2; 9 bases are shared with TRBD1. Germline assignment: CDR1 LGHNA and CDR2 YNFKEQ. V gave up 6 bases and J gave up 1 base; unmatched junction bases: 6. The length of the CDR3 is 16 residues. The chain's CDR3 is CASRRTGAENTGELFF. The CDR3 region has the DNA TGTGCCAGCAGACGGACAGGGGCCGAGAACACCGGGGAGCTGTTTTTT.

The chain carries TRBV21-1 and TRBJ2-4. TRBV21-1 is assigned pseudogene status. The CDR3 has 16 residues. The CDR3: CASSTEKPAAKNIQYF. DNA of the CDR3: TGTGCCAGCAGCACGGAAAAACCGGCAGCCAAAAACATTCAGTACTTC.

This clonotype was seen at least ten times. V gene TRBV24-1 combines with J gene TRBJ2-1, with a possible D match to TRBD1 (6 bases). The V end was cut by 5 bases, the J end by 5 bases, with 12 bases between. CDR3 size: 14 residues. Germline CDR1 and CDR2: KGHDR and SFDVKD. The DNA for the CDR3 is TGTGCCACCAGTGGCCTTACAGGGAACAATGAGCAGTTCTTC. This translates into CATSGLTGNNEQFF.

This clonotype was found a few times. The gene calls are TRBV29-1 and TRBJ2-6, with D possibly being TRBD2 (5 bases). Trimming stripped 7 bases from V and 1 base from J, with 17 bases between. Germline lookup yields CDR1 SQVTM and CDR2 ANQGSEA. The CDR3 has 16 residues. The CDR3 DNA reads TGCAGCGGATGGACGGGAACGGGGTCTGGGGCCAACGTCCTGACTTTC. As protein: CSGWTGTGSGANVLTF.

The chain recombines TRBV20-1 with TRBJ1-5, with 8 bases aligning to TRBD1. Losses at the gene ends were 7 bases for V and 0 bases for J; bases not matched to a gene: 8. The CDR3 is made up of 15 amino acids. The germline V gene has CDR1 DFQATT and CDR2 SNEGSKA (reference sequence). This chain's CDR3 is CSVGRGPYSNQPQHF. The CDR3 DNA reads TGCAGTGTGGGCAGGGGGCCCTATAGCAATCAGCCCCAGCATTTT.

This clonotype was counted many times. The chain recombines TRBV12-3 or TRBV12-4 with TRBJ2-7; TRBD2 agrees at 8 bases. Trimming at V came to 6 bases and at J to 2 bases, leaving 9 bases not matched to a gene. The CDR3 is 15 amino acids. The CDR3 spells CASSPSGRIPYEQYF. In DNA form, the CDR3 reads TGTGCCAGCAGCCCTAGCGGGCGAATTCCCTACGAGCAGTACTTC.

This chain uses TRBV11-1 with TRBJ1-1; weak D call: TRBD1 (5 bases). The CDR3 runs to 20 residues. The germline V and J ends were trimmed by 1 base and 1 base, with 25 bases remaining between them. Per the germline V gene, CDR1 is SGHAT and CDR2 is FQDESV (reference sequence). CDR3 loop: CASSLESSHGEGRANTEAFF. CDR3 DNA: TGTGCCAGCAGCTTAGAGTCCTCGCACGGGGAGGGGAGGGCGAACACTGAAGCTTTCTTT.

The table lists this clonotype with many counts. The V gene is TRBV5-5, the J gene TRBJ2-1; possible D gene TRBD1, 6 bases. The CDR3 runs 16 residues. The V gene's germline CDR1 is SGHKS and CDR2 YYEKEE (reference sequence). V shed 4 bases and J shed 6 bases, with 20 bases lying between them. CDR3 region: CASSATRIEGVNEQFF. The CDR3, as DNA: TGTGCCAGCAGCGCTACTAGAATAGAGGGGGTCAATGAGCAGTTCTTC.